A single count supports the clone carrying this T cell receptor beta chain. Trimming removed 6 bases from V and 1 base from J, with 19 bases in between. Germline-derived CDR1 and CDR2 are SGHVS and FQNEAQ. This CDR3 is built from 16 residues. The sample originates from a study of blood T cell repertoires in COVID-19. Background on the study: COVID-19 samples from acute and convalescent phases originated in the United States, Italy and Spain. In each case, the material was cDNA or gDNA derived from T cells, B-cell-depleted T cells, or PBMCs.

As processed by the authors: Amplification with reference gene primers provided the estimates of nucleated cell counts. Using immunoSEQ multiplex PCR, the repertoire was profiled, and TCRdb retains in-frame clones only, with some absent. V, J and clone size were drawn from that table, and D and trimming were deduced from the DNA. Of roughly 220,000 clones in the sample, approximately 84% were seen once. The chain has TRBV7-8 and TRBJ2-7; a possible D gene is TRBD1 (7 bases). The sample was peripheral blood. This receptor was identified in a woman in her sixties with acute or convalescent COVID-19. In DNA, the CDR3 is TGTGCCAGCAGTTTGGCCCAGGGGGGCGCATCCTACGAGCAGTACTTC. Translating it yields CASSLAQGGASYEQYF.